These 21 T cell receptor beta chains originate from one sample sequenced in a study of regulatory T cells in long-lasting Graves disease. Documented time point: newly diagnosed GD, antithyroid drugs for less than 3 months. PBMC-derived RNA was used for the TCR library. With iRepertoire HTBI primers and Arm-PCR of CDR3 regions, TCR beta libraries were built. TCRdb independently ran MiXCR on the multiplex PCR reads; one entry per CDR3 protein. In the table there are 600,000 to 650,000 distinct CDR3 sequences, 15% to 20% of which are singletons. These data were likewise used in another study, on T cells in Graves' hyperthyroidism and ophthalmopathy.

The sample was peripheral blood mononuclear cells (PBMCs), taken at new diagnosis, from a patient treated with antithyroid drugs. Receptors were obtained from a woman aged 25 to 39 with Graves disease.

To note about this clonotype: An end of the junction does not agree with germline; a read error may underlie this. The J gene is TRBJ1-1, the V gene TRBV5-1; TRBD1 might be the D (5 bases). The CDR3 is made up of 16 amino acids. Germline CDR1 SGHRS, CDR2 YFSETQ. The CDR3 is CASSLDSGKQNTEAFF. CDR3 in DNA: TGTGCCAGCAGCTTGGACTCAGGGAAACAGAACACTGAAGCTTTCTTT.

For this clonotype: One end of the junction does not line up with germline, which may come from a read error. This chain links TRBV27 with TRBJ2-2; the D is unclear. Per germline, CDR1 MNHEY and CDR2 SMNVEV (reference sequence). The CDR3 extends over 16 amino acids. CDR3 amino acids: CASGLSFSKRTGELFF. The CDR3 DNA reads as TGTGCCAGCGGTTTATCGTTCTCCAAAAGGACCGGGGAGCTGTTTTTT.

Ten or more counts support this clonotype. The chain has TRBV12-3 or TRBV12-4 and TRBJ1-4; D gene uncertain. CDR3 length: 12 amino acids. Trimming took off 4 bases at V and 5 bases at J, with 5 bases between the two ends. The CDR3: CASSWENEKLFF. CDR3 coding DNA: TGTGCCAGCAGTTGGGAGAATGAAAAACTGTTTTTT.

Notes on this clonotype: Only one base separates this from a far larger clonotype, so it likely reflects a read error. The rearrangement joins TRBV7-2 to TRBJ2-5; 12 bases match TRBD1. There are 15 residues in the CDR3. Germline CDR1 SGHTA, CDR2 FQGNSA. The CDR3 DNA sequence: TGTGCCAACAGCCCGGGACAGGGGGCGCGAGAGACCCAGTACTTC. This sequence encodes CANSPGQGARETQYF.

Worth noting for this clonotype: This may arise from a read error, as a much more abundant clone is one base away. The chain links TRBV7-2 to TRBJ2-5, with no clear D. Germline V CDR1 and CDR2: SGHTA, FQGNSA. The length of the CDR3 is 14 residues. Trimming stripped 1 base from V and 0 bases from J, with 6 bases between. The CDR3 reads CASSLVGYQETQYF. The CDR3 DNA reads TGTGCCAGCAGCTTAGTGGGGTACCAAGAGACCCAGTACTTC.

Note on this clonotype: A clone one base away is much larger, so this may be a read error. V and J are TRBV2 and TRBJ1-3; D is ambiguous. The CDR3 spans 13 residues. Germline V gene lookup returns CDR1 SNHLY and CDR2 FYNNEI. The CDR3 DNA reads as TGTGCCAGCAGTGATACATTAGGAAACACCATGTATTTT. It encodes CASSDTLGNTMYF.

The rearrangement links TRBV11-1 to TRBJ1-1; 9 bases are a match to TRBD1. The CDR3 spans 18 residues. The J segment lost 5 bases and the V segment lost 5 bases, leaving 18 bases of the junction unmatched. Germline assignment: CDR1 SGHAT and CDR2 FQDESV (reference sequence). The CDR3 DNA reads TGTGCCAGCAGCGGGCGGGGGACAGGGATCGGGTCGGAAACTGAAGCTTTCTTT. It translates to CASSGRGTGIGSETEAFF.

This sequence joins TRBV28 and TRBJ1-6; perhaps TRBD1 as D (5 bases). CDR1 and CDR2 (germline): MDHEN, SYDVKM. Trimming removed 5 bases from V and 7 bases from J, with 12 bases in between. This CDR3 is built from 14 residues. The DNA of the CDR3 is TGTGCCAGCAGTCCAGGGAGAAGGAATTCACCCCTCCACTTT. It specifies CASSPGRRNSPLHF.

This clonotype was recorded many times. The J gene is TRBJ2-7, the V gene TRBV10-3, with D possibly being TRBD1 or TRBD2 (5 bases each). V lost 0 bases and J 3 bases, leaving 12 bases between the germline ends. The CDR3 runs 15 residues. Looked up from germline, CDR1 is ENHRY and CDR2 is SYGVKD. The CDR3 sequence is CAISESGVQGYEQYF. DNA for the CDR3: TGTGCCATCAGTGAGTCCGGGGTGCAGGGCTACGAGCAGTACTTC.

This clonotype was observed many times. The CDR3 DNA reads as TGCAGTGCATGGACACCTCAAGCGGCAGCGGGAGTCATCAATGAGCAGTTCTTC. Its translation: CSAWTPQAAAGVINEQFF. The V call is TRBV20-1, the J call TRBJ2-1; 8 bases fit TRBD2. V lost 6 bases and J lost 6; bases outside the gene matches: 22. The germline gives CDR1 DFQATT, CDR2 SNEGSKA (reference sequence). The CDR3 length is 18 residues.

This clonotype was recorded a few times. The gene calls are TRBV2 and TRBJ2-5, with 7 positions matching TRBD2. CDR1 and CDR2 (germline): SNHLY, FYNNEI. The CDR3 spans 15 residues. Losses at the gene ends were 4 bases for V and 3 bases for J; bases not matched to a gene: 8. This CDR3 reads CASSVVGGREETQYF. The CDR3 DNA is TGTGCCAGCAGTGTGGTGGGAGGGAGGGAAGAGACCCAGTACTTC.

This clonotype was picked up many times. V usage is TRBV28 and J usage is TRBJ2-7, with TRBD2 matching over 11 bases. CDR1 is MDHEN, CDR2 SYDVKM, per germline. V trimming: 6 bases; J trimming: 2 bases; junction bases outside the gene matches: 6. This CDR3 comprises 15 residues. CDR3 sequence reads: CASRTLAGDTYEQYF. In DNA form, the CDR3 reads TGTGCCAGCAGGACACTAGCGGGAGATACCTACGAGCAGTACTTC.

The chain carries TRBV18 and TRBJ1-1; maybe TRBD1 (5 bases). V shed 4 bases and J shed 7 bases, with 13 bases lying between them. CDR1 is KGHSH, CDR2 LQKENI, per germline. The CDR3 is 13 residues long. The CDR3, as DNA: TGTGCCAGCTCACGGGGACGGGAGTTTGAAGCTTTCTTT. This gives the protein CASSRGREFEAFF.

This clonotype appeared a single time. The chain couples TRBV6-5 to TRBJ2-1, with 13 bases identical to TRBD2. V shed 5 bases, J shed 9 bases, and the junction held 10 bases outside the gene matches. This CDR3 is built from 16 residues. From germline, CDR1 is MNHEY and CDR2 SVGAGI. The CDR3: CASSHLTSGRTSEQFF. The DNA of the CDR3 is TGTGCCAGCAGTCACTTGACTAGCGGGAGGACGAGTGAGCAGTTCTTC.

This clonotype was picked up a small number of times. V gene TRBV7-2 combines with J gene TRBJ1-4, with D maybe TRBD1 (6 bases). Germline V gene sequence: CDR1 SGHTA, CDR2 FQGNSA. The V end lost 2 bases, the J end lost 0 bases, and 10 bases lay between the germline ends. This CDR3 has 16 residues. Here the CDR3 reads CASSLNRAATNEKLFF. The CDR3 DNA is TGTGCCAGCAGCTTAAACAGGGCGGCAACTAATGAAAAACTGTTTTTT. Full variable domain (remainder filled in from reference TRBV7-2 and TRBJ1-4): GAGVSQSPSNKVTEKGKDVELRCDPISGHTALYWYRQSLGQGLEFLIYFQGNSAPDKSGLPSDRFSAERTGGSVSTLTIQRTQQEDSAVYLCASSLNRAATNEKLFFGSGTQLSVL.

CDR3: CASIRVAGANVLTF. The DNA for the CDR3 is TGTGCCAGCATTAGGGTGGCTGGGGCCAACGTCCTGACTTTC. The V call is TRBV6-1, the J call TRBJ2-6, with D unclear. Germline CDR1 MNHNS, CDR2 SASEGT. CDR3 size: 14 residues. V lost 7 bases and J 2 bases, leaving 9 bases between the germline ends.

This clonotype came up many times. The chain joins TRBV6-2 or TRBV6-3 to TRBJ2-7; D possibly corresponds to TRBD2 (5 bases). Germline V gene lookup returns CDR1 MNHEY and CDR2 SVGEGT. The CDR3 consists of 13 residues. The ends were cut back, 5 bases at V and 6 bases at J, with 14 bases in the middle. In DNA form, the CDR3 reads TGTGCCAGCAGTGAAAGTGGCGGGTCCGAGCAGTACTTC. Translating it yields CASSESGGSEQYF.

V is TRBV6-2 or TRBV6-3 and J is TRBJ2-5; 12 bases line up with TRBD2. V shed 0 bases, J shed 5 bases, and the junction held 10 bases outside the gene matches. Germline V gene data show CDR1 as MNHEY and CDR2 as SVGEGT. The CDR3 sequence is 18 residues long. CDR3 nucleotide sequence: TGTGCCAGCAGTTACTCGTCTAGCGGGAGGGTACGTACGGAGACCCAGTACTTC. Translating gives CASSYSSSGRVRTETQYF.

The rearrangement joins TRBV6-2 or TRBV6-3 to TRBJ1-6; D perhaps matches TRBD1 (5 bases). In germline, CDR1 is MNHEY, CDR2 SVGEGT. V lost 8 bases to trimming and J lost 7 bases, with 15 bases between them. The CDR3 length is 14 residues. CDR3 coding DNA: TGTGCCAGCGTGGGGGGATCCGGAAATTCACCCCTCCACTTT. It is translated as CASVGGSGNSPLHF.

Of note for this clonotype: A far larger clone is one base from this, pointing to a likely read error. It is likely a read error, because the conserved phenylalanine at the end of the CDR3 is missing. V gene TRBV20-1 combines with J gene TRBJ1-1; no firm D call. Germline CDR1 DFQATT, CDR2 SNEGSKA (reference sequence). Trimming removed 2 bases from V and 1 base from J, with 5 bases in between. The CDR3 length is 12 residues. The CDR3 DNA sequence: TGCAGTGCTAGATCAGGGAACACTGAAGCTTTCTCT. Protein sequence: CSARSGNTEAFS.

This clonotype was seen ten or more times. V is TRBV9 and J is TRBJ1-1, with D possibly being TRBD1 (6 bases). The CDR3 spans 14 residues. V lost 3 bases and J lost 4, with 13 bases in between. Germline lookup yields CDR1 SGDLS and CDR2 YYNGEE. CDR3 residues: CASSAGALGTEAFF. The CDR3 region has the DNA TGTGCCAGCAGCGCAGGGGCTTTGGGCACTGAAGCTTTCTTT.